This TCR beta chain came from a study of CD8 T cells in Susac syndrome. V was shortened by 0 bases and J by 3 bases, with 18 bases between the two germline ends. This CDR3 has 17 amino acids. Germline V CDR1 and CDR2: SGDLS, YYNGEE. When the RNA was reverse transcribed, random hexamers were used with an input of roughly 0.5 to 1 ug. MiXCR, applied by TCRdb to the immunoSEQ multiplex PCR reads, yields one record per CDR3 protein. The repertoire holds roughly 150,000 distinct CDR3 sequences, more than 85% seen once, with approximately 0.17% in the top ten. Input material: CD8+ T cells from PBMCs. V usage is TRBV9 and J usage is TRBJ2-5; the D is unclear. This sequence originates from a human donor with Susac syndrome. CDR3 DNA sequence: TGTGCCAGCAGCGTAGAGGGCCGAAGCTGGGCCAAAGAGACCCAGTACTTC. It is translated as CASSVEGRSWAKETQYF.